This record looks at one T cell receptor beta chain sequence and its context. This sample was included in a study of T-cell reconstitution after alpha-beta-depleted transplantation in children. Trimming took 3 bases from V and 3 from J, leaving 12 bases between them. CDR1 is KGHSH, CDR2 LQKENI, per germline. CDR3 length equals 15 residues. Unique molecular identifiers featured in how the TCRbeta library was prepared. TCRdb re-called the PCR reads with MiXCR, one entry per CDR3 protein. The profile shows more than 200,000 distinct CDR3 sequences, around 25% of them singletons. This rearrangement joins TRBV18 to TRBJ1-5; weak D call: TRBD1 (6 bases). The TCR originated in a girl aged 2-10 years with Fanconi anemia, due to receive a stem cell transplant. Source: PBMCs, taken before TCRalphabeta/CD19-depleted stem cell transplant. The CDR3 coding sequence is TGTGCCAGCTCACCGCAGGACAGCCCCAATCAGCCCCAGCATTTT. It codes for CASSPQDSPNQPQHF. Full variable domain (rest looked up from reference TRBV18 and TRBJ1-5): NAGVMQNPRHLVRRRGQEARLRCSPMKGHSHVYWYRQLPEEGLKFMVYLQKENIIDESGMPKERFSAEFPKEGPSILRIQQVVRGDSAAYFCASSPQDSPNQPQHFGDGTRLSIL.